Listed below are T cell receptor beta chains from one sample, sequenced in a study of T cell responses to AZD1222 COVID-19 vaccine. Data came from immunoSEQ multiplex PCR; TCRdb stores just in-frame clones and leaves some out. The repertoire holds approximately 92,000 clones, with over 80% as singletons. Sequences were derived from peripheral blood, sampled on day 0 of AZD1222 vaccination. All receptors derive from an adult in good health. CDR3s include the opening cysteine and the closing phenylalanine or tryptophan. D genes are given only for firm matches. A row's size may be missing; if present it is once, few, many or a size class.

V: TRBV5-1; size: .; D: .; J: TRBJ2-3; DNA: TGCGCCAGCAGCTTGGAAGGAGAAGATACGCAGTATTTT; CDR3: CASSLEGEDTQYF
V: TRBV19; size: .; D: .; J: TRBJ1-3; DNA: TGTGCCAGTAGTATCGCTGGAAACACCATATATTTT; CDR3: CASSIAGNTIYF
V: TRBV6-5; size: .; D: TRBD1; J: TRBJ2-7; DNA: TGTGCCAGCAGGGGTGGGACAGGGGGTTCCTACGAGCAGTACTTC; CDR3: CASRGGTGGSYEQYF
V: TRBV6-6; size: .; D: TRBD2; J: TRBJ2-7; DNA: TGTGCCAGCAGTCCCCCTCCGGGAGGGGTCTACGAGCAGTACTTC; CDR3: CASSPPPGGVYEQYF
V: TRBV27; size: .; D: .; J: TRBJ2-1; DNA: TGTGCCAGCAGTTTGTCTTACTACAATGAGCAGTTCTTC; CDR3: CASSLSYYNEQFF
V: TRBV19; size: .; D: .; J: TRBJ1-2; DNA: TGTGCCAGTAGTATACAGGTGGACTATGGCTACACCTTC; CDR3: CASSIQVDYGYTF
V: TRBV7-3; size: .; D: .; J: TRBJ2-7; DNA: TGTGCCAGCTCCACCCGGGAAGGCGTGAGGGGCGAGCAGTACTTC; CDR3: CASSTREGVRGEQYF
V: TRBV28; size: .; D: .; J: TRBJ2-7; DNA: TGTGCTACGGGTTCTTGGGAGCAGTACTTC; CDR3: CATGSWEQYF
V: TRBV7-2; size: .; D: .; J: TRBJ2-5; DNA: TGTGCCAGCAGCTTAGTTCCCCATTTGAAAGAGACCCAGTACTTC; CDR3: CASSLVPHLKETQYF
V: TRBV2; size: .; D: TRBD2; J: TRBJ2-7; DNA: TGTGCCAGCAGGGGACTAGAGTCGACCTACGAGCAGTACTTC; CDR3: CASRGLESTYEQYF
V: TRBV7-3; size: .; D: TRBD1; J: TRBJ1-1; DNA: TGTGCCAGCAGCCTTGCCCCTGCTCCAGGGGGCGAGGGGGCTTTCTTT; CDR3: CASSLAPAPGGEGAFF
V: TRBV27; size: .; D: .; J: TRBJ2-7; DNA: TGTGCCAGCAGTTTATCCCCAGGAGGAGTCTCCTACGAGCAGTACTTC; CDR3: CASSLSPGGVSYEQYF
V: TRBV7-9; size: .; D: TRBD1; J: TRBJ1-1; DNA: TGTGCCAGCAGCTTACCGAGACAGGGGGCGCGAAACACTGAAGCTTTCTTT; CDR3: CASSLPRQGARNTEAFF
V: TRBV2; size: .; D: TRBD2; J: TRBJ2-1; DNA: TGTGCCAGCAGGCTCCTAGCGGGAGCTTCGGATGAGCAGTTCTTC; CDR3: CASRLLAGASDEQFF
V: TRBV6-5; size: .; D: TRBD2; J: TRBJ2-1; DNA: TGTGCCAGCAGTTCCCTAGCGGGGGGTCTCTTTGATGAGCAGTTCTTC; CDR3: CASSSLAGGLFDEQFF
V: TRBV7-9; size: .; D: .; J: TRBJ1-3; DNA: TGTGCCAGCCGTTTATTTGGAAACACCATATATTTT; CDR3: CASRLFGNTIYF
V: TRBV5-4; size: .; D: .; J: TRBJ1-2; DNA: TGTGCCAGCAGCTTTCGCAGCCTCTATGGCTACACCTTC; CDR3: CASSFRSLYGYTF
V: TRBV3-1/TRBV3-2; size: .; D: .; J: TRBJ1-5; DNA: TGTGCCAGCAGCCAAGCAGCAGGACCCCAGCATTTT; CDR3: CASSQAAGPQHF
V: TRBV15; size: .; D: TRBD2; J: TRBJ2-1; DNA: TGTGCCACCAGCTCCGGACTAGCGGGATACAATGAGCAGTTCTTC; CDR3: CATSSGLAGYNEQFF
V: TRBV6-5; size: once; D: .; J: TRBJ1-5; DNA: TGTGCCAGCAGTTACTCGACACCGTCTCAGGGTCAGCCCCAGCATTTT; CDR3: CASSYSTPSQGQPQHF
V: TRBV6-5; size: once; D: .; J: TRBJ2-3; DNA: TGTGCCAGCAGTTACGGGGGCCAGCCGGTCTCAGATACGCAGTATTTT; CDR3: CASSYGGQPVSDTQYF
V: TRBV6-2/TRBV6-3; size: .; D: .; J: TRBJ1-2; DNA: TGTGCCAGCAGCCCCCGTGAGCGGGGCTACACCTTC; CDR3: CASSPRERGYTF
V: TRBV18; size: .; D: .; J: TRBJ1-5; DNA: TGTGCCAGCTCACCCCAGGCCGGGGGTAGCAATCAGCCCCAGCATTTT; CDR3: CASSPQAGGSNQPQHF
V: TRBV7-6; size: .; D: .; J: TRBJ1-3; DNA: TGTGCCAGCAGCCCCGCGAGGTCGTCGGGGGTGCGGGGCACCATATATTTT; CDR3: CASSPARSSGVRGTIYF
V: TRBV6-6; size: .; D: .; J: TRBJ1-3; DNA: TGTGCCAGCAGTTACGAAGGGTTCAACACCATATATTTT; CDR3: CASSYEGFNTIYF
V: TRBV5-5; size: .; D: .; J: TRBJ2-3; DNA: TGTGCCAGCCACCCCCCGGTCGCAGGAAACACAGATACGCAGTATTTT; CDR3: CASHPPVAGNTDTQYF
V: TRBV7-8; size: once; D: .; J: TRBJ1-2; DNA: TGTGCCAGCAGCTTAGCGCGGGGGGCGATGTATGGCTACACCTTC; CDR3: CASSLARGAMYGYTF
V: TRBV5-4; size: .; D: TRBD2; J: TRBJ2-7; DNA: TGTGCCAGCAGCTCGACTAGCCTGTTCGGCGAGCAGTACTTC; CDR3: CASSSTSLFGEQYF